Sequencing of this TCR beta chain was carried out in a study of graft-versus-host responses after intestinal transplantation. With regard to this clone: Its target is unknown.

The assay was immunoSEQ multiplex PCR, and TCRdb's table has in-frame clones only and misses some. The sample lists roughly 70,000 clones, 84% seen once, with 0.39% in the top ten. Study-wide findings and caveats: Allografts of one patient group, those with graft-donor T cell macrochimerism, had high graft-versus-host to host-versus-graft clonal ratios.

Per germline, CDR1 SGHTA and CDR2 FQGTGA. This CDR3 is 15 amino acids long. Trimming shortened V by 2 bases and J by 0 bases, and 8 bases separated the two germline ends. The sample consisted of unstimulated CD4+ T cells sorted from spleen or lymph node cells, taken before transplant. The chain uses TRBV7-3 and TRBJ1-3; D unresolved. This receptor was identified in a human donor who was the organ donor for an intestinal transplant. The CDR3 reads CASSLEGSSGNTIYF. For the CDR3, the DNA is TGTGCCAGCAGCTTAGAGGGTAGCTCTGGAAACACCATATATTTT.